Below, one T cell receptor beta chain is given with its context. The CDR3 length is 22 residues. Per the germline V gene, CDR1 is LNHNV and CDR2 is YYDKDF (reference sequence). The V and J ends lost 7 bases and 1 base, in that order; junction bases with no gene match: 24. Profiling relied on immunoSEQ multiplex PCR, and the TCRdb table lists in-frame clones only, not all of them. The profile covers over 95,000 clones, with more than 85% appearing a single time and roughly 0.33% taken by the ten largest. This entry is derived from a study of OX40 agonist ivuxolimab in advanced cancers. Here the sequenced sample was CD4+ or CD8+ T cells sorted from blood, taken in a trial of the OX40 agonist ivuxolimab. The sequence was obtained from an adult with an advanced solid tumor such as melanoma, head and neck, liver or kidney cancer. The chain uses TRBV15 and TRBJ2-3, with 12 bases that match TRBD2. CDR3 nucleotide sequence: TGTGCCACCAACCCCCGAGGGCCGGGGGCAACTAGCGGGGGGACGGGCACAGATACGCAGTATTTT. Translated, it gives CATNPRGPGATSGGTGTDTQYF.